This record looks at one T cell receptor (beta chain) sequence and its context. The entry originates in a study of blood T cell repertoires in COVID-19. Here immunoSEQ multiplex PCR was the method, and the copy in TCRdb shows in-frame clones only, minus some. The sample has around 85,000 clones; around 88% are singletons. CDR1 is SGHRS and CDR2 is YFSETQ in the germline V gene. Trimming removed 0 bases at V and 6 bases at J, with 12 bases between. The CDR3 is made up of 15 amino acids. The V and J genes are TRBV5-1 and TRBJ1-4, with D perhaps matching TRBD1 (6 bases). The sequencing sample was made of peripheral blood. The TCR originated in a man in his sixties with acute or convalescent COVID-19. The CDR3 region is CASSLAGRGDEKLFF. CDR3 in DNA: TGCGCCAGCAGCTTGGCGGGCAGGGGTGATGAAAAACTGTTTTTT.